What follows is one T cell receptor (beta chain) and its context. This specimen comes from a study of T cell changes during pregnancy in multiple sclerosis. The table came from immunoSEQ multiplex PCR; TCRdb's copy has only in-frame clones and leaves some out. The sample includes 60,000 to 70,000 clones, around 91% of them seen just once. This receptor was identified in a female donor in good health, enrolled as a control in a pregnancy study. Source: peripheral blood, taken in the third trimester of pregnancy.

The DNA of the CDR3 is TGTGCCAGCAGCTTAGGTGACGGAGGATGGGATACGCAGTATTTT. Translation: CASSLGDGGWDTQYF. The chain employs TRBV7-6 and TRBJ2-3; a possible D gene is TRBD2 (5 bases). V was clipped by 1 base and J by 6 bases, with 14 bases between them. Germline V CDR1 and CDR2: SGHVS, FNYEAQ. This CDR3 comprises 15 residues.